This T cell receptor (beta chain) came from a study of blood T cell repertoires in COVID-19. Study-wide background: Researchers got acute and convalescent COVID-19 samples from the United States, Italy and Spain. T cells, B-cell-depleted T cells, or PBMCs provided the cDNA or gDNA that served as material.

Authors' analysis steps: By means of reference gene primer amplification, nucleated cell counts were estimated. The table came from immunoSEQ multiplex PCR; TCRdb's copy has only in-frame clones and leaves some out. V and J calls plus clone size are reproduced from that table; the DNA served to infer D and trimming. Found here are about 42,000 clones, around 84% of them singletons; the top ten hold 13%. This TCR came from a woman in her 70s in a cohort sampled during active COVID-19. Sequencing was done on a sample of peripheral blood.

The CDR3 nucleotides are TGTGCCAGCAGTCGGGACAGAAACTATGGCTACACCTTC. Translated: CASSRDRNYGYTF. This sequence joins TRBV2 and TRBJ1-2; 7 bases line up with TRBD1. Germline CDR1 is SNHLY and CDR2 is FYNNEI. V was pared by 5 bases and J by 2 bases, with 2 bases of the junction left unmatched. The CDR3 consists of 13 residues.